This T cell receptor beta chain was identified during a study of spatial heterogeneity in lung cancer (dated by TCRdb to the late 2010s). Turning to the overall study: Beta-chain transcripts were consistently detected in greater numbers than alpha-chain transcripts, which likely reflected higher beta-chain transcript abundance. Both alpha and beta chains were TCR-sequenced in samples taken at surgery, namely 220 tumor regions, roughly 64 matched nontumor lung samples and about 52 PBMC samples. In the raw uncorrected reads, each unique combination of TCR and UMI appeared more than ten times on average. TCR alpha and beta repertoires were quantitatively compared across multiple tumor regions, matched nontumor lung and blood in non-small cell lung cancer. Nonsynonymous mutation counts, determined by whole-exome sequencing of tumor tissue, were related to TCR repertoire features. Overall study outcomes, separate from this receptor: Ubiquitous expanded tumor TCRs were found in blood more often at tumor resection than at routine follow-up. Additional single-cell paired TCR alpha and beta sequencing was considered necessary to confirm, at a functional level, the hypothesis that regional TCRs recognize regional mutations.

The time point label corresponds to: sample taken at primary tumor resection. Samples were obtained from approximately 77 patients with early-stage, untreated non-small cell lung cancer from the lung TRACERx cohort. TCR sequencing used whole RNA extracted from tumor and nontumor lung tissue, or from cryopreserved PBMC samples, without cell sorting. Patients were selected for TCR sequencing only if sufficient RNA was available from at least two tumor regions. In this sample, this clonotype turned up many times. Its antigen is not yet known. No base-level quality is on record; no much larger clone is a single base apart. Libraries came from 5' RACE. Sequencing was performed on a NextSeq 500. The TCR library protocol attached a unique molecular identifier to each TCR cDNA molecule to allow correction of PCR and sequencing errors. Per the source publication's procedure: TCR identification, UMI-based error correction and CDR3 extraction were performed with Decombinator tools. TCRs above a frequency of 2 per 1,000, corresponding to the top 1% of the tumor frequency distribution, were defined as expanded. Each repertoire was subsampled 100 times to 5,000 TCRs, after which Renyi diversity was computed with the R vegan package. CDR3 similarity networks were built from amino acid triplet string-kernel similarity, with CDR3s being connected when pairwise similarity was above 0.82. TCRdb took the public reads, trimmed them with fastp at Q25, ran MiXCR for clone calling and kept in-frame beta chains. Rows are combined by CDR3 protein, so each entry shows the most common genes and DNA. The authors' filters were not applied to this entry. The sample table shows more than 80,000 distinct CDR3 sequences, and approximately 12% are seen once. The top ten clonotypes cover 35% to 50% of the sample.

The CDR3 sequence holds 12 residues, the cysteine and phenylalanine included. Of all the DNA, just the CDR3 is kept, 36 bases in frame from base 1. Trimming takes 5 bases from V and 5 bases from J, and the germline ends sit 9 bases apart. Sequences SEHNR (CDR1) and FQNEAQ (CDR2) are obtained from the germline V gene (reference sequence). The clonotype originates from a male donor with early-stage non-small cell lung cancer. The chain is assembled from TRBV7-9 and TRBJ2-5, with no confidently assigned D gene. The specimen was PBMCs, collected at surgery. The DNA sequence is TGTGCCAGCAGCACGGTCGGGGAGACCCAGTACTTC. Its protein reads: CASSTVGETQYF.